This record covers a single TCR beta chain. The data originate from a study of blood T cell repertoires in COVID-19. Overall study context: The origin of the acute and convalescent COVID-19 samples was the United States, Italy and Spain. From T cells, B-cell-depleted T cells, or PBMCs came the material, which was cDNA or gDNA.

Authors' analysis steps: Researchers report that nucleated cell counts were estimated from reference gene primer amplification. TCRdb keeps only in-frame clones here, not all; method: immunoSEQ multiplex PCR. The V and J calls and the clone size are those of that table, but D and trimming were determined from the DNA. This sample yields 250,000 to 350,000 clones, of which about nine tenths are seen a single time; over 6% belongs to the top ten. Sequenced: peripheral blood. The clonotype originates from a woman in her thirties who had recovered from COVID-19.

CDR3 loop: CASSARQGMTYGYTF. CDR3 nucleotide sequence: TGTGCCAGCAGCGCGCGACAGGGGATGACCTATGGCTACACCTTC. The chain carries TRBV7-6 and TRBJ1-2; 8 nucleotides agree with TRBD1. Per germline, CDR1 SGHVS and CDR2 FNYEAQ. The V segment lost 5 bases and the J segment 4 bases; nucleotides outside the gene matches: 9. The CDR3 is 15 amino acids.